This passage covers 18 T cell receptor beta chains from one sample sequenced in a study of OX40 agonist ivuxolimab in advanced cancers. Clones were read by immunoSEQ multiplex PCR, and TCRdb kept only the in-frame ones, dropping some. This table holds tens of thousands of clones, around 80% found once. Sample: CD4+ or CD8+ T cells sorted from blood, taken in a trial of the OX40 agonist ivuxolimab. These receptors were taken from an adult with an advanced solid tumor such as melanoma, head and neck, liver or kidney cancer.

This clone has more than one count but fewer than ten. This chain joins TRBV5-1 and TRBJ1-4; D is perhaps TRBD1 (6 bases). From germline, CDR1 is SGHRS and CDR2 YFSETQ. The CDR3 runs to 15 residues. The V and J ends lost 5 bases and 0 bases respectively, with 11 bases between them. The CDR3 sequence: CASSRTDATNEKLFF. CDR3 bases: TGCGCCAGCAGTAGGACAGATGCAACTAATGAAAAACTGTTTTTT.

The table lists this clone with a few counts. The chain links TRBV10-2 to TRBJ1-6; D is possibly TRBD1 (5 bases). The CDR3 contains 15 residues. CDR1 WSHSY and CDR2 SAAADI come from the germline V gene. Trimming removed 2 bases at V and 4 bases at J, with 9 bases between. DNA of the CDR3: TGCGCCAGCAGTGAGGACAGCGGGTATAATTCACCCCTCCACTTT. It codes for CASSEDSGYNSPLHF.

The chain recombines TRBV16 with TRBJ2-2, with D perhaps matching TRBD1 (5 bases). Trimming took off 5 bases at V and 2 bases at J, with 9 bases between the two ends. Germline values: CDR1 KGHSY, CDR2 FQNENV. This CDR3 has 14 residues. CDR3 region: CASSEGDNTGELFF. The CDR3 DNA follows: TGTGCCAGCAGCGAAGGGGATAACACCGGGGAGCTGTTTTTT.

The chain employs TRBV27 and TRBJ2-3; 7 positions agree with TRBD2. The germline V gene encodes CDR1 MNHEY and CDR2 SMNVEV (reference sequence). This CDR3 has 16 residues. Unmatched junction bases numbered 10, after V lost 5 bases and J lost 2 bases. CDR3 bases: TGTGCCAGCAGTCCGCAAGCGGGGCTTTACACAGATACGCAGTATTTT. Translating gives CASSPQAGLYTDTQYF.

The V gene is TRBV19, the J gene TRBJ1-5; TRBD1 is a possible D gene (5 bases). Germline V gene sequence: CDR1 LNHDA, CDR2 SQIVND (reference sequence). This CDR3 is 13 amino acids long. Trimming left V 7 bases short and J 3 bases short, with 10 bases between. CDR3 sequence (DNA): TGTGCCAGTACAGGGTTGAACAATCAGCCCCAGCATTTT. This encodes CASTGLNNQPQHF.

V is TRBV30 and J is TRBJ1-2; 10 bases align to TRBD1. Per germline, CDR1 GTSNPN and CDR2 SVGIG (reference sequence). The CDR3 sequence is 13 residues long. J gave up 5 bases and V 2 bases, and 2 bases lay outside the gene matches. CDR3 in DNA: TGTGCCTGGAGTCAGGGACAGGGGTATGGCTACACCTTC. Translated, it gives CAWSQGQGYGYTF.

CDR3 residues: CASSLVRQESSTDTQYF. The CDR3 DNA is TGTGCCAGCAGCTTAGTCCGACAGGAATCTAGCACAGATACGCAGTATTTT. This chain connects TRBV7-9 to TRBJ2-3; the D gene is possibly TRBD1 (6 bases). The CDR3 covers 17 residues. Germline CDR1 is SEHNR and CDR2 is FQNEAQ (reference sequence). Trimming left V 1 base short and J 0 bases short, with 14 bases between.

The rearrangement links TRBV6-5 to TRBJ1-1; 9 bases align to TRBD1. In germline, CDR1 is MNHEY, CDR2 SVGAGI. The CDR3 loop spans 14 amino acids. The V segment lost 5 bases and the J segment 7 bases; nucleotides outside the gene matches: 8. Here the CDR3 DNA reads TGTGCCAGCAGTGAGACAGGGGGGGGCTTTGAAGCTTTCTTT. This encodes CASSETGGGFEAFF.

DNA for the CDR3: TGTGCCAGTAGTATCACTAGCGTTCAAGAGACCCAGTACTTC. It is translated as CASSITSVQETQYF. The chain uses TRBV19 and TRBJ2-5; the match to TRBD2 covers 7 bases. Germline CDR1 reads LNHDA; CDR2 reads SQIVND (reference sequence). The CDR3 has 14 residues. V lost 3 bases, J lost 2 bases, and 3 bases stayed unmatched.

This clone is labeled as medium-sized. The J gene is TRBJ2-5, the V gene TRBV4-1; TRBD1 matches at 12 bases. The J segment lost 5 bases and the V segment lost 2 bases, leaving 9 bases of the junction unmatched. The CDR3 covers 17 residues. CDR1 and CDR2 (germline): MGHRA, YSYEKL. CDR3 nucleotide sequence: TGCGCCAGCAGCCAATCAGCCCGGGACAGGGGGCATGAGACCCAGTACTTC. It translates to CASSQSARDRGHETQYF.

The chain combines TRBV5-1 with TRBJ2-2, with D tentatively TRBD1 (6 bases). The CDR3 has 15 residues. Germline-derived CDR1 and CDR2 are SGHRS and YFSETQ. V was clipped by 2 bases and J by 4 bases, with 12 bases between them. The CDR3 region is CASSFSGQSTGELFF. The CDR3 DNA sequence: TGCGCCAGCAGCTTTTCCGGACAGTCCACCGGGGAGCTGTTTTTT.

The V call is TRBV7-6, the J call TRBJ1-2; D is unclear. Germline CDR1 SGHVS, CDR2 FNYEAQ. This CDR3 has 15 amino acids. Trimming took 2 bases from V and 1 from J, leaving 11 bases between them. Written as DNA, the CDR3 is TGTGCCAGCAGCTTAACACCGGATAATAACTATGGCTACACCTTC. Translation: CASSLTPDNNYGYTF.

This clone has a handful of counts. The rearrangement links TRBV4-3 to TRBJ2-7; tentatively, D is TRBD1 (5 bases). V lost 0 bases and J lost 5, with 14 bases in between. CDR3 length: 15 residues. Germline V lookup: CDR1 LGHNA, CDR2 YSLEER. The CDR3 loop reads CASSQEWQGPHEQYF. In nucleotides, the CDR3 is TGCGCCAGCAGCCAAGAGTGGCAGGGTCCCCACGAGCAGTACTTC.

The chain uses TRBV4-1 and TRBJ2-7; D is unresolved. The V end was cut by 1 base, the J end by 7 bases, with 14 bases between. CDR1 is MGHRA, CDR2 YSYEKL, per germline. The CDR3 runs to 14 residues. The CDR3 coding sequence is TGCGCCAGCAGCCAAGTGCAGACCCCCGTAGAGCAGTACTTC. This sequence encodes CASSQVQTPVEQYF.

The chain joins TRBV27 to TRBJ2-5; 7 nucleotides line up with TRBD2. Germline CDR1 reads MNHEY; CDR2 reads SMNVEV (reference sequence). The CDR3 runs to 16 residues. The ends lost 5 bases at V and 5 bases at J; junction bases unmatched: 14. The CDR3, as DNA: TGTGCCAGCAGTCCCTGGGGAGCGGGGACGTGGGAGACCCAGTACTTC. Protein sequence: CASSPWGAGTWETQYF.

The V gene is TRBV4-3, the J gene TRBJ1-1; D remains ambiguous. V lost 0 bases and J lost 11, with 16 bases in between. The germline V gene has CDR1 LGHNA and CDR2 YSLEER. There are 14 residues in the CDR3. The CDR3 region is CASSQETVGRYAFF. The CDR3 DNA is TGCGCCAGCAGCCAAGAAACCGTCGGCAGGTACGCTTTCTTT.

This chain links TRBV4-3 with TRBJ1-1, with 7 bases identical to TRBD1. From germline, CDR1 is LGHNA and CDR2 YSLEER. The CDR3 loop spans 15 amino acids. V lost 2 bases, J lost 1 base, and 4 bases stayed unmatched. CDR3 DNA sequence: TGCGCCAGCAGCCAATCAGGGACAGCGAACACTGAAGCTTTCTTT. Its translation is CASSQSGTANTEAFF.

This chain connects TRBV7-2 to TRBJ2-2, with D possibly matching TRBD1 (5 bases). The CDR3 has 15 residues. CDR1 is SGHTA, CDR2 FQGNSA, per germline. Between the trimmed V and J ends, which lost 3 bases and 5 bases, there was a span of 13 bases. The CDR3 reads CASSFRVLSTGELFF. The CDR3 DNA reads as TGTGCCAGCAGCTTCAGGGTCCTGAGTACCGGGGAGCTGTTTTTT. Filled out from reference TRBV7-2 and TRBJ2-2, the complete variable domain reads GAGVSQSPSNKVTEKGKDVELRCDPISGHTALYWYRQSLGQGLEFLIYFQGNSAPDKSGLPSDRFSAERTGGSVSTLTIQRTQQEDSAVYLCASSFRVLSTGELFFGEGSRLTVL.